This is a list of T cell receptor beta chains from one sample in a study of blood T cell repertoires in COVID-19. Clones were sequenced by immunoSEQ multiplex PCR, and TCRdb holds only the in-frame ones, with some missing. The profile shows under 200,000 clones, roughly 78% of them singletons. Sequenced material: peripheral blood. All receptors derive from a woman aged 60 to 75 with COVID-19, enrolled during active disease. Each CDR3 is given with its conserved first and last residue. Fields, in order: V gene, D gene, clone size, CDR3 length, J gene, CDR3 DNA, CDR3 protein. The D gene is left open where the match is weak. Some rows mark clone size as missing; the rest say once, few, many or name a class of expanded clone.

v_gene: TRBV5-1
d_gene: TRBD1
abundance: NA
len: 14
j_gene: TRBJ1-1
CDR3nt: TGCGCCAGCAGCTTGCGGCAGGGGGACGCTGAAGCTTTCTTT
CDR3aa: CASSLRQGDAEAFF

v_gene: TRBV21-1
d_gene: NA
abundance: NA
len: 14
j_gene: TRBJ2-5
CDR3nt: TGTGCCACCCTCCTAGCGGTGTACCAAGAGACCCAGTACTTC
CDR3aa: CATLLAVYQETQYF

v_gene: TRBV30
d_gene: NA
abundance: NA
len: 13
j_gene: TRBJ1-1
CDR3nt: TGTGCCTGGGGGACATCGAGGAACACTGAAGCTTTCTTT
CDR3aa: CAWGTSRNTEAFF

v_gene: TRBV4-1
d_gene: NA
abundance: NA
len: 18
j_gene: TRBJ1-6
CDR3nt: TGCGCCAGCAGCCAAGAAGGTCTGGAGGCGTCTTATAATTCACCCCTCCACTTT
CDR3aa: CASSQEGLEASYNSPLHF

v_gene: TRBV7-9
d_gene: TRBD1
abundance: NA
len: 15
j_gene: TRBJ2-1
CDR3nt: TGTGCCAGCAGCCTTTCGGGACAGGCCTACAATGAGCAGTTCTTC
CDR3aa: CASSLSGQAYNEQFF

v_gene: TRBV6-1
d_gene: TRBD1
abundance: NA
len: 16
j_gene: TRBJ1-3
CDR3nt: TGTGCCAGCAGTGAAGCCCCACCAGGGGGTGGAAACACCATATATTTT
CDR3aa: CASSEAPPGGGNTIYF

v_gene: TRBV19
d_gene: NA
abundance: NA
len: 15
j_gene: TRBJ2-7
CDR3nt: TGTGCCAGTAGTGCCCCCCAGGAGGGTCCCTACGAGCAGTACTTC
CDR3aa: CASSAPQEGPYEQYF

v_gene: TRBV5-6
d_gene: NA
abundance: many
len: 12
j_gene: TRBJ1-2
CDR3nt: TGTGCCAGCAGCTTGTCCCAGTATGGCTACACCTTC
CDR3aa: CASSLSQYGYTF

v_gene: TRBV6-2/TRBV6-3
d_gene: NA
abundance: NA
len: 11
j_gene: TRBJ2-7
CDR3nt: TGTGCCAGCAGCCCTGGGAGCGAGCAGTACTTC
CDR3aa: CASSPGSEQYF

v_gene: TRBV5-1
d_gene: NA
abundance: NA
len: 13
j_gene: TRBJ2-5
CDR3nt: TGCGCCAGCAGCCCCATCGGGGGAGAGACCCAGTACTTC
CDR3aa: CASSPIGGETQYF

v_gene: TRBV18
d_gene: NA
abundance: NA
len: 15
j_gene: TRBJ1-2
CDR3nt: TGTGCCAGCTCACCTGGGGGGGCGACCGGTCTCGGCTACACCTTC
CDR3aa: CASSPGGATGLGYTF

v_gene: TRBV6-2/TRBV6-3
d_gene: TRBD1
abundance: NA
len: 15
j_gene: TRBJ2-3
CDR3nt: TGTGCCAGCAGTTTCGACAGGGGGCTGACAGATACGCAGTATTTT
CDR3aa: CASSFDRGLTDTQYF

v_gene: TRBV7-9
d_gene: TRBD2
abundance: NA
len: 18
j_gene: TRBJ2-2
CDR3nt: TGTGCCAGCAGGGGACCGGGACTAGCGGGAGGGGGATCCGGGGAGCTGTTTTTT
CDR3aa: CASRGPGLAGGGSGELFF

v_gene: TRBV6-5
d_gene: NA
abundance: NA
len: 13
j_gene: TRBJ1-1
CDR3nt: TGTGCCAGCAGAAAGGGGGAGAACACTGAAGCTTTCTTT
CDR3aa: CASRKGENTEAFF

v_gene: TRBV27
d_gene: NA
abundance: NA
len: 14
j_gene: TRBJ1-5
CDR3nt: TGTGCCAGAGGGGAGGTTTATAGCAATCAGCCCCAGCATTTT
CDR3aa: CARGEVYSNQPQHF

v_gene: TRBV5-5
d_gene: TRBD1
abundance: once
len: 14
j_gene: TRBJ2-5
CDR3nt: TGTGCCAGCAGTGGGACAGGGGGCGGTGAGACCCAGTACTTC
CDR3aa: CASSGTGGGETQYF

v_gene: TRBV2
d_gene: NA
abundance: NA
len: 16
j_gene: TRBJ1-3
CDR3nt: TGTGCCAGCAGTGAATATGGCAGGGGACCTGGAAACACCATATATTTT
CDR3aa: CASSEYGRGPGNTIYF

v_gene: TRBV3-1/TRBV3-2
d_gene: NA
abundance: NA
len: 15
j_gene: TRBJ1-5
CDR3nt: TGTGCCAGCAGCCAAGGATCGGGGGTGTGGCAGCCCCAGCATTTT
CDR3aa: CASSQGSGVWQPQHF

v_gene: TRBV7-2
d_gene: TRBD2
abundance: NA
len: 14
j_gene: TRBJ2-2
CDR3nt: TGTGCCAGCAGCTTCGGACTAGGGGCCGGGGAGCTGTTTTTT
CDR3aa: CASSFGLGAGELFF

v_gene: TRBV5-6
d_gene: TRBD1
abundance: NA
len: 15
j_gene: TRBJ1-4
CDR3nt: TGTGCCAGCAGCTCTAGGGGACAGTTTAATGAAAAACTGTTTTTT
CDR3aa: CASSSRGQFNEKLFF

v_gene: TRBV2
d_gene: NA
abundance: NA
len: 16
j_gene: TRBJ2-3
CDR3nt: TGTGCCAGCAGCGGGTTCGGATGGGGGCGCACAGATACGCAGTATTTT
CDR3aa: CASSGFGWGRTDTQYF

v_gene: TRBV28
d_gene: NA
abundance: NA
len: 11
j_gene: TRBJ2-7
CDR3nt: TGTGCCAGCAACGTAAGAGGCGAGCAGTACTTC
CDR3aa: CASNVRGEQYF

v_gene: TRBV14
d_gene: TRBD2
abundance: NA
len: 18
j_gene: TRBJ2-2
CDR3nt: TGTGCCAGCAGCTCCCGACTAGCGGGGGGGGGCAACACCGGGGAGCTGTTTTTT
CDR3aa: CASSSRLAGGGNTGELFF

v_gene: TRBV5-4
d_gene: TRBD1
abundance: few
len: 15
j_gene: TRBJ1-6
CDR3nt: TGTGCCAGCAGCTTGGAACAGGGGGTAGGCTCACCCCTCCACTTT
CDR3aa: CASSLEQGVGSPLHF

v_gene: TRBV6-6
d_gene: TRBD1
abundance: once
len: 15
j_gene: TRBJ1-2
CDR3nt: TGTGCCAGCAGTTACTCGGGACAGTTTAACTATGGCTACACCTTC
CDR3aa: CASSYSGQFNYGYTF

v_gene: TRBV5-5
d_gene: NA
abundance: many
len: 15
j_gene: TRBJ1-5
CDR3nt: TGTGCCAGCAGCTTGGCTCTCAGGGGCAATCAGCCCCAGCATTTT
CDR3aa: CASSLALRGNQPQHF

v_gene: TRBV7-8
d_gene: NA
abundance: NA
len: 12
j_gene: TRBJ2-3
CDR3nt: TGTGCCAGCAGCCTAAGCACAGATACGCAGTATTTT
CDR3aa: CASSLSTDTQYF

v_gene: TRBV12-5
d_gene: NA
abundance: many
len: 15
j_gene: TRBJ2-1
CDR3nt: TGTGCTAGTGCACCCGACAGCAGCTCCTACAATGAGCAGTTCTTC
CDR3aa: CASAPDSSSYNEQFF

v_gene: TRBV19
d_gene: TRBD2
abundance: NA
len: 17
j_gene: TRBJ2-1
CDR3nt: TGTGCCAGTAGTCCGAGGACTAGCGGGAGCTTGCGGGATGAGCAGTTCTTC
CDR3aa: CASSPRTSGSLRDEQFF

v_gene: TRBV9
d_gene: TRBD2
abundance: NA
len: 15
j_gene: TRBJ2-1
CDR3nt: TGTGCCAGCAGCGTAGCTAGCGGGGGGGCAGGGGAGCAGTTCTTC
CDR3aa: CASSVASGGAGEQFF

v_gene: TRBV30
d_gene: TRBD1
abundance: few
len: 13
j_gene: TRBJ2-7
CDR3nt: TGTGCCTGGAACAGGGGACCGCCCTACGAGCAGTACTTC
CDR3aa: CAWNRGPPYEQYF

v_gene: TRBV29-1
d_gene: TRBD1
abundance: NA
len: 13
j_gene: TRBJ2-5
CDR3nt: TGCAGCGTTGGAACAGGGGGCTCAGAGACCCAGTACTTC
CDR3aa: CSVGTGGSETQYF